Given below is one TCR beta chain in context. Its antigen is not known. The sample belongs to a study of T cells after yellow fever vaccination. Study results and limitations: Weaker overall was a secondary response that nonetheless peaked faster, on day 5 versus 15. Although most clonotypes did not, a small share appeared in both CD4 and CD8 compartments. Bulk-population clonotypes that are abundant could appear as contaminants in FACS-sorted repertoires.

TCRdb used MiXCR to reprocess the 5' RACE reads, holding one entry per CDR3 protein. The sample records about 500,000 distinct CDR3 sequences, around a sixth being singletons. V trimming: 6 bases; J trimming: 7 bases; junction bases outside the gene matches: 3. CDR3 length equals 12 residues. The clonotype originates from a man aged 18 to 30 who received the YFV17D yellow fever vaccine. The V and J genes are TRBV12-3 or TRBV12-4 and TRBJ1-5; 7 bases line up with TRBD1. Sequencing was performed on PBMCs, taken 5 to 6 days after the first yellow fever vaccination. The DNA for the CDR3 is TGTGCCAGCAGCAGGGGGTACCAGCCCCAGCATTTT. It codes for CASSRGYQPQHF.